The source of this T cell receptor beta chain is a study of blood T cells in healthy people across ages. Overall study results and limits: It was the long-lived donors that had more naive CD4+ cells and higher diversity than aged donors.

Notes on this clonotype: The antigen remains undetermined.

Primers used in a second PCR of roughly 6 to 11 cycles were a sample-barcoded 5' primer and a J-beta primer mix. A template-switch adaptor containing 12 random nucleotides labeled each cDNA molecule. TCRdb ran MiXCR on the 5' RACE reads and lists one entry per CDR3 protein. Of around 1.5 million distinct CDR3 sequences in the sample, around 39% are singletons; the top ten hold 7.9%. Individuals who donated were healthy Caucasians from Russia aged about 6 to 100. CDR1 SEHNR and CDR2 FQNEAQ come from the germline V gene (reference sequence). This CDR3 is built from 16 residues. Trimming shortened V by 5 bases and J by 0 bases, and 16 bases separated the two germline ends.

This TCR derives from a woman between 18 and 29 years old in good health. The sequencing sample was made of blood. This chain links TRBV7-9 with TRBJ1-2, with D possibly being TRBD1 (5 bases). The CDR3 DNA reads as TGTGCCAGCAGCCCCCCCGGGGCATTAGCTAACTATGGCTACACCTTC. Its translation is CASSPPGALANYGYTF.